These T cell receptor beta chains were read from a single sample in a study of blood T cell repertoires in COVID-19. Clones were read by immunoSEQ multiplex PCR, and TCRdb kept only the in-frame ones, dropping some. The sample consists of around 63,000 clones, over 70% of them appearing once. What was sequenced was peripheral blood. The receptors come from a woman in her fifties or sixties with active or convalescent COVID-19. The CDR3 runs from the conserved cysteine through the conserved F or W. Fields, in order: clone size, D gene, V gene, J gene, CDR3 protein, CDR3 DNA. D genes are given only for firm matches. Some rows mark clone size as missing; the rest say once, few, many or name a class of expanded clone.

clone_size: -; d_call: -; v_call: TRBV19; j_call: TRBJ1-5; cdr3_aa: CASSIKGDGNQPQHF; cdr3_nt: TGTGCCAGTAGTATCAAAGGGGATGGCAATCAGCCCCAGCATTTT
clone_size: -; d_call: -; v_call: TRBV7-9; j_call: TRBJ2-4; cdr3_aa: CASSRAGGAKNIQYF; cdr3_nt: TGTGCCAGCAGCCGAGCTGGGGGGGCCAAAAACATTCAGTACTTC
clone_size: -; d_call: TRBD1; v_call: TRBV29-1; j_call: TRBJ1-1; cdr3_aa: CSARQGFSTEAFF; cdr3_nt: TGCAGCGCTCGACAGGGGTTTAGTACTGAAGCTTTCTTT
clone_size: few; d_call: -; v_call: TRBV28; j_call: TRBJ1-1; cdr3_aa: CASSSRVIEAFF; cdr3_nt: TGTGCCAGCAGTTCCCGTGTAATTGAAGCTTTCTTT
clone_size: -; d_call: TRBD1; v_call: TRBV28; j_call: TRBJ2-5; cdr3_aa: CASSSPTGKETQYF; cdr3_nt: TGTGCCAGCAGTTCCCCGACAGGGAAAGAGACCCAGTACTTC
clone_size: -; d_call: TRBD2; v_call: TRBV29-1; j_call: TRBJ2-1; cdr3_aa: CSVEFGLAAYNEQFF; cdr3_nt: TGCAGCGTTGAATTTGGCCTAGCGGCCTACAATGAGCAGTTCTTC
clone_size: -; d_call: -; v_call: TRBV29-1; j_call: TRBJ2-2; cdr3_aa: CSVDRENTGELFF; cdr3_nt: TGCAGCGTTGACAGGGAGAACACCGGGGAGCTGTTTTTT
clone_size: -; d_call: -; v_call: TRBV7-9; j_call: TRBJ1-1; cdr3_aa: CASSLEDRGAFF; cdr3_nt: TGTGCCAGCAGCTTAGAGGATCGGGGAGCTTTCTTT
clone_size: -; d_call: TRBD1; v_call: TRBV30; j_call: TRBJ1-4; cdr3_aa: CAWTRTGEEEKLFF; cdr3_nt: TGTGCCTGGACCCGGACAGGGGAAGAGGAAAAACTGTTTTTT
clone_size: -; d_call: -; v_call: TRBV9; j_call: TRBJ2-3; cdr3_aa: CASSGRGRGDTQYF; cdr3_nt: TGTGCCAGCAGCGGGCGGGGCCGGGGAGATACGCAGTATTTT
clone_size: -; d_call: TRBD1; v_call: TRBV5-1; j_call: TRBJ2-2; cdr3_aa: CASSSIPIEGTGNTGELFF; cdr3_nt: TGCGCCAGCAGCTCCATCCCGATAGAGGGGACAGGCAACACCGGGGAGCTGTTTTTT
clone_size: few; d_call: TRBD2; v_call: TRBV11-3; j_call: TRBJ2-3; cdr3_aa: CASSLSGRTTDTQYF; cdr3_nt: TGTGCCAGCAGCCTCAGCGGGAGGACTACAGATACGCAGTATTTT
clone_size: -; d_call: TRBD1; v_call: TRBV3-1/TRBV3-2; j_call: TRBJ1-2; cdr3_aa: CASSRGGQGGGYTF; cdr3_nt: TGTGCCAGCAGCCGGGGGGGACAGGGAGGTGGCTACACCTTC
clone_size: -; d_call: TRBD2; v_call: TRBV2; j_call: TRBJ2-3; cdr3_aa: CASIRREGADTQYF; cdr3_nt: TGTGCCAGCATCCGGCGGGAGGGAGCAGATACGCAGTATTTT
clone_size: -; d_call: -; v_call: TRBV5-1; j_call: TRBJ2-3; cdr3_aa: CASSLKQSPTDTQYF; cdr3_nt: TGCGCCAGCAGCTTGAAACAGTCTCCCACAGATACGCAGTATTTT
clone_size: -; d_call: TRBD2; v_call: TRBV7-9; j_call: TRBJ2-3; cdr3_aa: CASSPRLAGGPSTDTQYF; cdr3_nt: TGTGCCAGCAGCCCTCGACTAGCGGGAGGGCCCTCGACAGATACGCAGTATTTT
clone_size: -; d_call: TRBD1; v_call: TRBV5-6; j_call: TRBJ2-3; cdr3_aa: CASSLWTGIDTDTQYF; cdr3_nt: TGTGCCAGCAGCCTATGGACAGGGATTGACACAGATACGCAGTATTTT
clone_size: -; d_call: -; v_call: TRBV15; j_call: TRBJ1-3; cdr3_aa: CATSISGNTIYF; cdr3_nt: TGTGCCACCAGCATATCTGGAAACACCATATATTTT
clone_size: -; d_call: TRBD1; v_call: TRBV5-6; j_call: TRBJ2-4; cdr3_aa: CASSWTGSNIQYF; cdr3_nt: TGTGCCAGCAGCTGGACAGGGTCAAACATTCAGTACTTC
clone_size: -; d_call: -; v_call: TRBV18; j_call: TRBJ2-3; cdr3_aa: CASSPRETGSTDTQYF; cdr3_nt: TGTGCCAGCTCACCACGAGAAACGGGAAGCACAGATACGCAGTATTTT
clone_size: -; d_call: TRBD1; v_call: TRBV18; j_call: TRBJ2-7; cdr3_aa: CASSAGTGYYEQYF; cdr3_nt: TGTGCCAGCTCAGCCGGGACAGGGTACTACGAGCAGTACTTC
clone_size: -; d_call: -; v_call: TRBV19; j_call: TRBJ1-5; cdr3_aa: CASSQGIEQPQHF; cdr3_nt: TGTGCCAGTAGCCAGGGTATAGAACAGCCCCAGCATTTT
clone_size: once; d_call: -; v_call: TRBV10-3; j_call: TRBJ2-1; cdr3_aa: CAIRGGSGLNEQFF; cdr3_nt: TGTGCCATCAGGGGGGGATCGGGACTCAATGAGCAGTTCTTC
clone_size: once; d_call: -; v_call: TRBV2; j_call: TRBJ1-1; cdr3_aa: CASSEAPRGGNTEAFF; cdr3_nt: TGTGCCAGCAGTGAAGCCCCTCGGGGAGGGAACACTGAAGCTTTCTTT
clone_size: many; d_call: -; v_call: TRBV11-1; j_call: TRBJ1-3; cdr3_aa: CASSTGTDSGNTIYF; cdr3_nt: TGTGCCAGCAGCACAGGGACGGACTCTGGAAACACCATATATTTT
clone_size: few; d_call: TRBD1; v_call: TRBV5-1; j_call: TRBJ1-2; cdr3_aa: CASTLRQGNYGYTF; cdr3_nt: TGCGCCAGCACTTTGCGACAGGGGAACTATGGCTACACCTTC
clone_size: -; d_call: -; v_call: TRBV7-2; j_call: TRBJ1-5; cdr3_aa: CASSFGAGTPNQPQHF; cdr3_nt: TGTGCCAGCAGCTTTGGCGCCGGGACACCCAACCAGCCCCAGCATTTT
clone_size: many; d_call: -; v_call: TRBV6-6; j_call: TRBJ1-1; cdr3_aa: CASSPTGDVAFF; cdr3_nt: TGTGCCAGCAGCCCTACCGGGGATGTCGCTTTCTTT
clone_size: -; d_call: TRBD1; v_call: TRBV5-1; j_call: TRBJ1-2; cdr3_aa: CASSLVVTGGGGYTF; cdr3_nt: TGCGCCAGCAGCTTGGTGGTGACAGGGGGCGGTGGCTACACCTTC
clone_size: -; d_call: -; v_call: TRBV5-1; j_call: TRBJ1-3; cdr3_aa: CASSRGAPSSGNTIYF; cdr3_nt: TGCGCCAGCAGCCGGGGGGCCCCTAGCTCTGGAAACACCATATATTTT
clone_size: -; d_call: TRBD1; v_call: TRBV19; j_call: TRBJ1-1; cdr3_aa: CASNPFPRGLGTEAFF; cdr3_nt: TGTGCCAGTAACCCCTTCCCCAGGGGGCTCGGCACTGAAGCTTTCTTT
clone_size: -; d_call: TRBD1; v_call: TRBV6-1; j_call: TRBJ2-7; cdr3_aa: CASSDTGTAPYEQYF; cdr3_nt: TGTGCCAGCAGTGATACCGGGACAGCACCCTACGAGCAGTACTTC
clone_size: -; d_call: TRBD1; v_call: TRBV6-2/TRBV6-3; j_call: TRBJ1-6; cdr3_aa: CASSDRAGGNSPLHF; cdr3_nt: TGTGCCAGCAGTGACCGGGCAGGGGGTAATTCACCCCTCCACTTT
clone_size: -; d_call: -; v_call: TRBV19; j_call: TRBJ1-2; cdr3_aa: CASSRDINYGYTF; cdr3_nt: TGTGCCAGTAGCAGGGACATAAACTATGGCTACACCTTC
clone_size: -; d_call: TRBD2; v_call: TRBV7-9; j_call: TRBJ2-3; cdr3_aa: CASSLPLAGGTDTQYF; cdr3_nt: TGTGCCAGCAGCTTGCCACTAGCGGGAGGCACAGATACGCAGTATTTT
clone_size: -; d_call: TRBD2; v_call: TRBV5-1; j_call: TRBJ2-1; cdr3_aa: CASSLGLAGANEQFF; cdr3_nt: TGCGCCAGCAGCTTGGGACTAGCGGGAGCCAATGAGCAGTTCTTC
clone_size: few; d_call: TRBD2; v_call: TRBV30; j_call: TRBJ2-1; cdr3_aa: CAWSGLGTSGHNEQFF; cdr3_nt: TGTGCCTGGAGTGGCCTCGGGACTAGCGGGCACAATGAGCAGTTCTTC
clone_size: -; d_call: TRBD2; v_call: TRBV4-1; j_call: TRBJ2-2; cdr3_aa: CASSPLREDTGELFF; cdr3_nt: TGCGCCAGCAGCCCCCTGCGGGAGGACACCGGGGAGCTGTTTTTT
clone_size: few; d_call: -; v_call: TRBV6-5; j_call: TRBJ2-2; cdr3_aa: CASKGWTKHRGELFF; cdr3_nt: TGTGCCAGCAAAGGGTGGACTAAACATAGGGGGGAGCTGTTTTTT
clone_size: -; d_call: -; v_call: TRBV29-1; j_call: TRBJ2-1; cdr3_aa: CSAPIWGLYNEQFF; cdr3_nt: TGCAGCGCCCCCATCTGGGGCCTATACAATGAGCAGTTCTTC
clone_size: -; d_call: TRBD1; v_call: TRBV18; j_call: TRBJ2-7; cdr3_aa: CASSLTGLGLYEQYF; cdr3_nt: TGTGCCAGCTCACTGACAGGGTTAGGGCTCTACGAGCAGTACTTC
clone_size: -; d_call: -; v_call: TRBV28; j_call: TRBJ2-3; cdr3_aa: CASSLSTGGLGNTQYF; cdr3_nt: TGTGCCAGCAGTTTATCAACGGGGGGCCTTGGAAATACGCAGTATTTT
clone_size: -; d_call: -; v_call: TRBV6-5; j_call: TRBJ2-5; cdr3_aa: CASAGALETQYF; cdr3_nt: TGTGCCAGCGCCGGTGCTCTAGAGACCCAGTACTTC
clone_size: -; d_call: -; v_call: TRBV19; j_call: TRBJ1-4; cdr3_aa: CASSGPQGYNEKLFF; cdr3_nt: TGTGCCAGTAGTGGGCCTCAGGGCTATAACGAAAAACTGTTTTTT
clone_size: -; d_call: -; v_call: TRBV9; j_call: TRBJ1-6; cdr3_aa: CASSVEDTDNSPLHF; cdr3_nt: TGTGCCAGCAGCGTAGAGGACACTGATAATTCACCCCTCCACTTT
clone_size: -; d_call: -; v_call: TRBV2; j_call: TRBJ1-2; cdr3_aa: CASTVAFGYTF; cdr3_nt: TGTGCCAGCACCGTGGCCTTCGGCTACACCTTC
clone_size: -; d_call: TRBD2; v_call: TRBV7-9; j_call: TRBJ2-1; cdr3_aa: CASTEPGLALNEQFF; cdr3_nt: TGTGCCAGCACTGAACCGGGACTAGCGTTGAATGAGCAGTTCTTC
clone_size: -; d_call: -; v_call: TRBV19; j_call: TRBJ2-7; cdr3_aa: CASSIEYWSSYEQYF; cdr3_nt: TGTGCCAGTAGTATAGAATATTGGAGTTCCTACGAGCAGTACTTC
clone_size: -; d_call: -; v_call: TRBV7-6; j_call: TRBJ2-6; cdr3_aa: CASSGTGSFSGANVLTF; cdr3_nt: TGTGCCAGCAGCGGAACAGGAAGTTTCTCTGGGGCCAACGTCCTGACTTTC
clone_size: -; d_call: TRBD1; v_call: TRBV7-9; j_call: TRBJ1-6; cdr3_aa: CASTPSTGLDNSPLHF; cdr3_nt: TGTGCCAGCACCCCATCGACAGGGTTGGATAATTCACCCCTCCACTTT
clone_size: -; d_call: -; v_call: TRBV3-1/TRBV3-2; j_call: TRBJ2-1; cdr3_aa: CASSQDGQGGNEQFF; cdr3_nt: TGTGCCAGCAGCCAAGATGGCCAGGGGGGCAATGAGCAGTTCTTC
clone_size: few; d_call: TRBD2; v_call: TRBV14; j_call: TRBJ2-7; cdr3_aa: CASSPLGGYYEQYF; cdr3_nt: TGTGCCAGCAGCCCCCTCGGGGGGTACTACGAGCAGTACTTC
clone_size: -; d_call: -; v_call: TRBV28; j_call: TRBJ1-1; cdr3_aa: CASSTSVPLEAFF; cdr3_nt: TGTGCCAGCAGTACCAGCGTACCACTCGAAGCTTTCTTT
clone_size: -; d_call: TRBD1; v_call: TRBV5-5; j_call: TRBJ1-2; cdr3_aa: CASSLTGTGVGYTF; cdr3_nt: TGTGCCAGCAGCCTCACCGGGACAGGGGTCGGCTACACCTTC